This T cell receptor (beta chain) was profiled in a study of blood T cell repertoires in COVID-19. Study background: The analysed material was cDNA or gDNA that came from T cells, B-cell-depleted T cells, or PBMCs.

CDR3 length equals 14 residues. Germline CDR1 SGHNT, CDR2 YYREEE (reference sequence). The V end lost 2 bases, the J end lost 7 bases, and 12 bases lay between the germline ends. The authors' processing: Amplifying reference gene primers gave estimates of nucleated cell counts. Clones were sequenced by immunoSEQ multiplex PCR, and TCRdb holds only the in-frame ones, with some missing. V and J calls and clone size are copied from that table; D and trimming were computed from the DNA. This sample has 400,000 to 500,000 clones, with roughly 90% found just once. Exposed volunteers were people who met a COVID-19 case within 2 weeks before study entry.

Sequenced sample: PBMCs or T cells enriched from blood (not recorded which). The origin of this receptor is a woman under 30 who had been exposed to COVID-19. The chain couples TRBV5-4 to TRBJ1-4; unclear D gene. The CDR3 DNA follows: TGTGCCAGCAGCTTCGGAGGGATCGGTGAAAAACTGTTTTTT. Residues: CASSFGGIGEKLFF.